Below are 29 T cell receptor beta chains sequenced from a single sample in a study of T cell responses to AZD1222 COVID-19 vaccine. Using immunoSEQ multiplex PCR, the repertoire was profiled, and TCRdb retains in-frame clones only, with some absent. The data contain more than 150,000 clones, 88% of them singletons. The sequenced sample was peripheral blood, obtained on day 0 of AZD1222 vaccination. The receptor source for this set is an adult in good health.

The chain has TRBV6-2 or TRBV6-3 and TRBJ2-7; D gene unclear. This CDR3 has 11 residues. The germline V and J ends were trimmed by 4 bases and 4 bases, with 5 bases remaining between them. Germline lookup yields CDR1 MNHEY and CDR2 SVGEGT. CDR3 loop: CASSLRYEQYF. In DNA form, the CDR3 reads TGTGCCAGCAGTTTGCGATACGAGCAGTACTTC.

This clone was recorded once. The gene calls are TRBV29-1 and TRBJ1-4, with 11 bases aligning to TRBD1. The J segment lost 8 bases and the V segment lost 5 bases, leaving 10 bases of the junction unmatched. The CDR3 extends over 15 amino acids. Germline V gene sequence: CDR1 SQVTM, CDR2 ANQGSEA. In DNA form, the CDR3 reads TGCAGCGTTACTGAACGGACAGGGGGCCGGGAAAAACTGTTTTTT. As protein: CSVTERTGGREKLFF. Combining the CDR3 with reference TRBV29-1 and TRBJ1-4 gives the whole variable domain SAVISQKPSRDICQRGTSLTIQCQVDSQVTMMFWYRQQPGQSLTLIATANQGSEATYESGFVIDKFPISRPNLTFSTLTVSNMSPEDSSIYLCSVTERTGGREKLFFGSGTQLSVL.

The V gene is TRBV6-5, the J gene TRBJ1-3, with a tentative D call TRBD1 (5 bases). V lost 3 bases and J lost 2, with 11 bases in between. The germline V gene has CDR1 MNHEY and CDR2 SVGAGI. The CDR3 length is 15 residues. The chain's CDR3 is CASSYSGHTGNTIYF. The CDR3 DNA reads TGTGCCAGCAGTTATAGTGGACATACTGGAAACACCATATATTTT.

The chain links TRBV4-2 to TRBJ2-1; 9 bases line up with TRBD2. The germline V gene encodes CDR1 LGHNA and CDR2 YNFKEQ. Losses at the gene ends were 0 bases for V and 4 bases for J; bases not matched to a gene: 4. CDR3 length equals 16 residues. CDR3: CASSQDNSGGYNEQFF. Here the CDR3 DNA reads TGTGCCAGCAGCCAAGATAACAGCGGGGGGTACAATGAGCAGTTCTTC.

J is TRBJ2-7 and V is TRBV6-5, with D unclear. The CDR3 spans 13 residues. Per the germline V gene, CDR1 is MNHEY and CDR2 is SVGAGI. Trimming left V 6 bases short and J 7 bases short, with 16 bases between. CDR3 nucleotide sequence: TGTGCCAGCAGCCCCATGCGCGTGGGGGAGCAGTACTTC. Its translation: CASSPMRVGEQYF.

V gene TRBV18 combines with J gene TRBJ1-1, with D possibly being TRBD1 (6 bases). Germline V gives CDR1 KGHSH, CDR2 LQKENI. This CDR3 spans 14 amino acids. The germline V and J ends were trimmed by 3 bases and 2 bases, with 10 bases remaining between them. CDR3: CASSPTRGNTEAFF. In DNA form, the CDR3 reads TGTGCCAGCTCACCCACCAGGGGAAACACTGAAGCTTTCTTT.

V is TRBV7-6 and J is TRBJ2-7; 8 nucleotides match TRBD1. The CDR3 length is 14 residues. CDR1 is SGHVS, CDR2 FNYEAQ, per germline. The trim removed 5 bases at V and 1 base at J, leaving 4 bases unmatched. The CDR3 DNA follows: TGTGCCAGCAGCCGGACAGGGATTTCCTACGAGCAGTACTTC. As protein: CASSRTGISYEQYF.

The CDR3 bases are TGTGCCAGCAGCTTAGTGGGATCGACATACGAGCAGTACTTC. Translation: CASSLVGSTYEQYF. This rearrangement joins TRBV11-2 to TRBJ2-7, with unresolved D. In germline, CDR1 is SGHAT, CDR2 FQNNGV. With 1 base removed from V and 4 bases from J, the gap between germline ends came to 11 bases. The CDR3 consists of 14 residues.

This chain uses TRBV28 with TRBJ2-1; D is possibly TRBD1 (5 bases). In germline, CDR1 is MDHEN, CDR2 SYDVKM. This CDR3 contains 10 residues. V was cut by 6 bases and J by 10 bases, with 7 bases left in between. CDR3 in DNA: TGTGCCAGCAGCAGGGCGGAGCAGTTCTTC. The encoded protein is CASSRAEQFF.

The CDR3 loop is CATSESGRVSNQPQHF. CDR3 nucleotide sequence: TGTGCCACCAGTGAATCAGGGCGGGTGAGCAATCAGCCCCAGCATTTT. V and J are TRBV24-1 and TRBJ1-5; D might be TRBD1 (5 bases). The CDR3 has 16 amino acids. Germline-derived CDR1 and CDR2 are KGHDR and SFDVKD. Trimming left V 4 bases short and J 1 base short, with 13 bases between.

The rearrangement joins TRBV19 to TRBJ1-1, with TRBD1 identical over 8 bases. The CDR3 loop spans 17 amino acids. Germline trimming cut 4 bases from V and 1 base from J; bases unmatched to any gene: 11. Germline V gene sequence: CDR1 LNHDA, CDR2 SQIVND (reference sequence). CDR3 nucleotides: TGTGCCAGTAGTAAGGCAGGGGGCGTGAAGTCGAACACTGAAGCTTTCTTT. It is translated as CASSKAGGVKSNTEAFF.

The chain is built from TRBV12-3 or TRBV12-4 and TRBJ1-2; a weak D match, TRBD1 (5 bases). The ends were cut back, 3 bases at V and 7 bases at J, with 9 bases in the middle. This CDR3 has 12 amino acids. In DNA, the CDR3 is TGTGCCAGCAGTTTGGGGGTTGGTGGCTACACCTTC. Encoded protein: CASSLGVGGYTF.

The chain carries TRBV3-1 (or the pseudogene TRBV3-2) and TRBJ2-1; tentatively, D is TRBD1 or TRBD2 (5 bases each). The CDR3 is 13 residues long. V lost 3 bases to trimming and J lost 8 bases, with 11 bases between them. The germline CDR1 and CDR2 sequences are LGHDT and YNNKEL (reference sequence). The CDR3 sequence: CASSHYRGHEQFF. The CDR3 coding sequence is TGTGCCAGCAGCCATTATCGGGGCCATGAGCAGTTCTTC.

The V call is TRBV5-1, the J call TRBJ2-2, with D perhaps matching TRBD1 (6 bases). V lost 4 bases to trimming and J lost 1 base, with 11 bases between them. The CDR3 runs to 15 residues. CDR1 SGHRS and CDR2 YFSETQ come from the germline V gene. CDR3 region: CASSTDSMNTGELFF. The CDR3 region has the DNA TGCGCCAGCAGCACGGACAGCATGAACACCGGGGAGCTGTTTTTT.

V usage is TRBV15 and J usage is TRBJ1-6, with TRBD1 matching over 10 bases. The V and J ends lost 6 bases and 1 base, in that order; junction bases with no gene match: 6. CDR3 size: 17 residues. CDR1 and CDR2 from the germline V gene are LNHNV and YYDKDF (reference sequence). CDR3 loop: CATRPGQGTSYNSPLHF. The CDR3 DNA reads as TGTGCCACCAGACCGGGACAGGGGACATCCTATAATTCACCCCTCCACTTT.

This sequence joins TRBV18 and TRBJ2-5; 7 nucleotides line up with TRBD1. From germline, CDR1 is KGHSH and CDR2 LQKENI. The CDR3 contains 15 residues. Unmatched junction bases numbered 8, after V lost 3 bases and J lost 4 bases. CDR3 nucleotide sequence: TGTGCCAGCTCACCCACTCAGGGGGTAGGAGAGACCCAGTACTTC. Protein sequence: CASSPTQGVGETQYF.

As DNA, the CDR3 is TGTGCCAGCAGGAGGGGCGGATCTTCTGGAAACACCATATATTTT. Amino acid sequence: CASRRGGSSGNTIYF. The chain combines TRBV6-5 with TRBJ1-3; perhaps TRBD1 as D (5 bases). Germline V gene sequence: CDR1 MNHEY, CDR2 SVGAGI. With 6 bases removed from V and 1 base from J, the gap between germline ends came to 13 bases. The CDR3 runs 15 residues.

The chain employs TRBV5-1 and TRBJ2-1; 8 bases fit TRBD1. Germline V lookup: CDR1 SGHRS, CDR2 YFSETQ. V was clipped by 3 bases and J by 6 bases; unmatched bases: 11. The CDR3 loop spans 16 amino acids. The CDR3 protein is CASSSAPGQVPNEQFF. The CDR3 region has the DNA TGCGCCAGCAGCTCGGCACCGGGACAGGTCCCCAATGAGCAGTTCTTC.

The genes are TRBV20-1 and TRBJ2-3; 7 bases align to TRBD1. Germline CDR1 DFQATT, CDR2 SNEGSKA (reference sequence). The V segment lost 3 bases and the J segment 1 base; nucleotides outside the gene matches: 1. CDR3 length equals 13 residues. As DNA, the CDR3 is TGCAGTGCTAGTGGACAGGGCACAGATACGCAGTATTTT. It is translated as CSASGQGTDTQYF.

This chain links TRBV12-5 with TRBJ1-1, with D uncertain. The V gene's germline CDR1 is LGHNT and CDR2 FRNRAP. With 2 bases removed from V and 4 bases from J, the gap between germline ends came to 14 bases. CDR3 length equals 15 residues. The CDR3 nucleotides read TGTGCTAGTGGTTTGATTGGTTCTATTGGCACTGAAGCTTTCTTT. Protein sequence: CASGLIGSIGTEAFF. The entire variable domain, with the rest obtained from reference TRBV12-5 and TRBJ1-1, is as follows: DARVTQTPRHKVTEMGQEVTMRCQPILGHNTVFWYRQTMMQGLELLAYFRNRAPLDDSGMPKDRFSAEMPDATLATLKIQPSEPRDSAVYFCASGLIGSIGTEAFFGQGTRLTVV.

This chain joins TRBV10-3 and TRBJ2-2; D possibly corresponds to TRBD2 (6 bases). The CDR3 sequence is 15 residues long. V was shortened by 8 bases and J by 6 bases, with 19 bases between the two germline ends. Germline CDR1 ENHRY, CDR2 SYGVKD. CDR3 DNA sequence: TGTGCCATCGCCACAGGACTGGGGGAGGCCGGGGAGCTGTTTTTT. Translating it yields CAIATGLGEAGELFF.

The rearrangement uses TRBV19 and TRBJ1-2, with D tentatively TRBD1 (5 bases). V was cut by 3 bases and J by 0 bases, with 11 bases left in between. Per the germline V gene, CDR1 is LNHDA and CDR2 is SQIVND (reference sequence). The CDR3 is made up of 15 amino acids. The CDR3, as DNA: TGTGCCAGTAGTATTGAGGGGCAGACTAACTATGGCTACACCTTC. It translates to CASSIEGQTNYGYTF.

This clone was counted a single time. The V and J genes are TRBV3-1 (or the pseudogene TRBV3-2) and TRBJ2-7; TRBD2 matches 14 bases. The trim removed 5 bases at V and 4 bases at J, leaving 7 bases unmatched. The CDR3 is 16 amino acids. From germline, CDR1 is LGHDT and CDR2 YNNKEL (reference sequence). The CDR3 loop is CASSARLAGGQYEQYF. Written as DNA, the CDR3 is TGTGCCAGCAGCGCCCGACTAGCGGGGGGGCAGTACGAGCAGTACTTC.

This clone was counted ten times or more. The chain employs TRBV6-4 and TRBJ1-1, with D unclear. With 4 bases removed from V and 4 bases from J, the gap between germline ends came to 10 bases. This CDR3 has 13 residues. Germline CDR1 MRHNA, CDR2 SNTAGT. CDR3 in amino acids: CASSVVGGTEAFF. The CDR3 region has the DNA TGTGCCAGCAGTGTTGTGGGCGGCACTGAAGCTTTCTTT.

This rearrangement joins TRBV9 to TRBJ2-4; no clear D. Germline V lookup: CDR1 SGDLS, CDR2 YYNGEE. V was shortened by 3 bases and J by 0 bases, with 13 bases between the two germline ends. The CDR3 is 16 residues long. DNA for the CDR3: TGTGCCAGCAGCGCCACCCCTCAGATAGCCAAAAACATTCAGTACTTC. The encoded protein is CASSATPQIAKNIQYF.

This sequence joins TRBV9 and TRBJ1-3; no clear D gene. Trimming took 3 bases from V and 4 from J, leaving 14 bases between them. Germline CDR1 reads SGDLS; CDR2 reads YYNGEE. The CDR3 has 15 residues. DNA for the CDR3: TGTGCCAGCAGCGCTTTGGGGAGCCTCGGAAACACCATATATTTT. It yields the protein CASSALGSLGNTIYF.

Here the CDR3 reads CASSEVYGNTIYF. In nucleotides, the CDR3 is TGTGCCAGCAGTGAAGTTTATGGAAACACCATATATTTT. The V gene is TRBV6-1, the J gene TRBJ1-3; D call uncertain. Trimming cost V 1 base and J 3 bases, with 4 bases left between them. The CDR3 is made up of 13 amino acids. The V gene's germline CDR1 is MNHNS and CDR2 SASEGT.

In DNA form, the CDR3 reads TGCGCCAGCAGACCTATTCTCAAAAATCCCTACGAGCAGTACTTC. Amino acid sequence: CASRPILKNPYEQYF. The chain employs TRBV4-1 and TRBJ2-7; D gene unclear. From germline, CDR1 is MGHRA and CDR2 YSYEKL. The CDR3 length is 15 residues. Trimming pared 6 bases from V and 2 bases from J, leaving 17 bases between.

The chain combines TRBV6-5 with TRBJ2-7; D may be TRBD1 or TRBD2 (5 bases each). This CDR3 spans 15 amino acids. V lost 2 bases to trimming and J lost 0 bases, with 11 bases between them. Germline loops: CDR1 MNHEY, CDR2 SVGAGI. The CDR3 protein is CASSYIWDHSYEQYF. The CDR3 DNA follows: TGTGCCAGCAGTTACATCTGGGACCACTCCTACGAGCAGTACTTC.